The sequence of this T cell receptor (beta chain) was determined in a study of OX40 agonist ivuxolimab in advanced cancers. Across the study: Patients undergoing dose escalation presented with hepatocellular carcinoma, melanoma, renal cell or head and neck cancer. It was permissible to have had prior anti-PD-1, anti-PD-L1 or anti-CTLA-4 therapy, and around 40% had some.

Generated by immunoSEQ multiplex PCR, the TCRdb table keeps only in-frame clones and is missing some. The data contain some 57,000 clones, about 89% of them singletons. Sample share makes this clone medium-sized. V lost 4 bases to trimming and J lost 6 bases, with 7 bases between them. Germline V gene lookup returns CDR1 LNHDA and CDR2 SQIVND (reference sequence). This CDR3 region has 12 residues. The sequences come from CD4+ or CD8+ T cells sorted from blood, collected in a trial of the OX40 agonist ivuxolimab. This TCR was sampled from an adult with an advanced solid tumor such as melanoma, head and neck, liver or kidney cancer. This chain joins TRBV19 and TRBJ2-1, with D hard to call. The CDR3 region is CASSTGFNEQFF. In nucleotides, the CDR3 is TGTGCCAGTAGTACAGGATTCAATGAGCAGTTCTTC.